This record concerns one T cell receptor (beta chain) sequence. TCRdb independently ran MiXCR on the 5' RACE reads; one entry per CDR3 protein. This sample has 250,000 to 350,000 distinct CDR3 sequences; around 19% occur once, and the top ten carry 7.8%. V was clipped by 6 bases and J by 9 bases; unmatched bases: 10. Germline assignment: CDR1 SGHKS and CDR2 YYEKEE (reference sequence). The CDR3 runs to 14 residues. This entry comes from a study of CD8 T cells in ankylosing spondylitis. J is TRBJ2-1 and V is TRBV5-5; the match to TRBD1 covers 9 bases. Sequencing input: blood, either unsorted or a sorted T cell fraction (not recorded which). The TCR originated in a male donor with ankylosing spondylitis or in good health (not recorded which). In nucleotides, the CDR3 is TGTGCCAGCACTAATCCCGGGACAGGGTCTGAGCAGTTCTTC. Its translation: CASTNPGTGSEQFF. Full variable domain (outside the CDR3, taken from reference TRBV5-5 and TRBJ2-1): DAGVTQSPTHLIKTRGQQVTLRCSPISGHKSVSWYQQVLGQGPQFIFQYYEKEERGRGNFPDRFSARQFPNYSSELNVNALLLGDSALYLCASTNPGTGSEQFFGPGTRLTVL.